The 5 T cell receptor beta chains reported below all come from one sample, sequenced in a study of blood T cell repertoires in COVID-19. Libraries were prepared by immunoSEQ multiplex PCR; TCRdb keeps only in-frame clonotypes and omits some of them. The sample records 130,000 to 150,000 clones, 84% being singletons. Sequencing was performed on PBMCs or T cells enriched from blood (not recorded which). The receptor set was obtained from a woman aged 50 to 60 who had been exposed to COVID-19.

The chain carries TRBV10-3 and TRBJ1-1; D gene ambiguous. CDR1 ENHRY and CDR2 SYGVKD come from the germline V gene. This CDR3 region has 13 residues. V was trimmed by 9 bases and J by 4 bases, leaving 15 bases between them. The CDR3 reads CAIGPGGLTEAFF. The CDR3 coding sequence is TGTGCCATAGGCCCAGGAGGACTCACTGAAGCTTTCTTT.

This rearrangement joins TRBV18 to TRBJ1-1, with a possible D match to TRBD1 (5 bases). V dropped 6 bases and J dropped 10 bases, with 18 bases sitting between them. This CDR3 spans 13 amino acids. Germline CDR1 KGHSH, CDR2 LQKENI. This chain's CDR3 is CASSLRGEVLAFF. CDR3 sequence (DNA): TGTGCCAGCTCCCTTCGGGGGGAGGTATTAGCTTTCTTT.

This clone was counted once. This rearrangement joins TRBV7-2 to TRBJ2-1; the D is unclear. This CDR3 region has 15 residues. The V gene's germline CDR1 is SGHTA and CDR2 FQGNSA. Deletions cut 4 bases from V and 3 bases from J, with 13 bases between. The CDR3 bases are TGTGCCAGCAGCTCCTCGGTTGGGCTCTACAATGAGCAGTTCTTC. It codes for CASSSSVGLYNEQFF.

This chain joins TRBV10-3 and TRBJ1-6; D perhaps matches TRBD1 (5 bases). The germline V and J ends were trimmed by 3 bases and 7 bases, with 13 bases remaining between them. Germline CDR1 reads ENHRY; CDR2 reads SYGVKD. The CDR3 spans 15 residues. The CDR3 spells CAISEGQMENSPLHF. The CDR3 DNA reads TGTGCCATCAGTGAAGGACAAATGGAAAATTCACCCCTCCACTTT.

This clone was counted a single time. The chain has TRBV7-2 and TRBJ2-3; 10 nucleotides match TRBD1. Germline lookup yields CDR1 SGHTA and CDR2 FQGNSA. The CDR3 sequence is 15 residues long. The J segment lost 6 bases and the V segment lost 6 bases, leaving 9 bases of the junction unmatched. The CDR3: CASRPTGGARDTQYF. The CDR3 nucleotides are TGTGCCAGCAGGCCGACAGGGGGCGCGAGGGATACGCAGTATTTT. Full variable domain (rest looked up from reference TRBV7-2 and TRBJ2-3): GAGVSQSPSNKVTEKGKDVELRCDPISGHTALYWYRQSLGQGLEFLIYFQGNSAPDKSGLPSDRFSAERTGGSVSTLTIQRTQQEDSAVYLCASRPTGGARDTQYFGPGTRLTVL.